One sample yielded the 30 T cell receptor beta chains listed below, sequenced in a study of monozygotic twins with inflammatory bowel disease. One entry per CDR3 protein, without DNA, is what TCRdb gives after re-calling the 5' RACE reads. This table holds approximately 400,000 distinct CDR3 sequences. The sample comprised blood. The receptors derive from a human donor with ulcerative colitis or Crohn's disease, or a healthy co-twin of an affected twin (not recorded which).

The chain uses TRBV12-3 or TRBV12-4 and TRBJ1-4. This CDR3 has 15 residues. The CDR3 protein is CASSPRTGEGEKLFF.

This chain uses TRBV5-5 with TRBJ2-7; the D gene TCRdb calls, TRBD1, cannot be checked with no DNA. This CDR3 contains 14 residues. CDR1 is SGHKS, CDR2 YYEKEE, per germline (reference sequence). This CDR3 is CASSQRWDGYEQYF.

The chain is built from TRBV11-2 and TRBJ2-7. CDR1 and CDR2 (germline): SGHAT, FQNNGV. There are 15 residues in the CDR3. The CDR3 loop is CASSLTTGSSYEQYF.

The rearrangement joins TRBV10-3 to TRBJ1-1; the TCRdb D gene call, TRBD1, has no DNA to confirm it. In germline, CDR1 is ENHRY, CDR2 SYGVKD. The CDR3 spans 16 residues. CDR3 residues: CAISESWQGLNTEAFF.

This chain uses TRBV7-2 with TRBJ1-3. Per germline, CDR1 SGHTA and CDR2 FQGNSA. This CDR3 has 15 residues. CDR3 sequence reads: CASSPTGGVGNTIYF.

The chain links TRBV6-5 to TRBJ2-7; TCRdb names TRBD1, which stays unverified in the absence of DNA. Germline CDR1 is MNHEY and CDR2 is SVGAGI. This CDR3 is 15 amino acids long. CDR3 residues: CASSYGTGSSYEQYF.

CDR3 loop: CAWSVTETQYF. The V gene is TRBV30, the J gene TRBJ2-5. CDR3 length equals 11 residues. CDR1 and CDR2 from the germline V gene are GTSNPN and SVGIG (reference sequence).

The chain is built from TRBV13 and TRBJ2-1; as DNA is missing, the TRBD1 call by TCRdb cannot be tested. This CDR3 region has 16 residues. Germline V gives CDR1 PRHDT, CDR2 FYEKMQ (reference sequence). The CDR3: CASSITFGTEDNEQFF.

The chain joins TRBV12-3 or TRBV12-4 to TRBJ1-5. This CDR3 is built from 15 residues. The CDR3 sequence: CASSWIVNSNQPQHF.

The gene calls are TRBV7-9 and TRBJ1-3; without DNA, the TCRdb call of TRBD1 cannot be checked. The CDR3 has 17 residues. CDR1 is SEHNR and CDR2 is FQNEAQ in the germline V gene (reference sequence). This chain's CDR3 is CASSSDIGGLVGNTIYF.

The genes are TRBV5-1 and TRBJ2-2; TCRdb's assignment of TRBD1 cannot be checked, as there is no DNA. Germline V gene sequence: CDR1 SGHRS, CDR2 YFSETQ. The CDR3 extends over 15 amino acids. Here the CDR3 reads CASSLEGEGTGDLFF.

CDR3 region: CASSQGTGANVLTF. The rearrangement joins TRBV4-1 to TRBJ2-6. This CDR3 has 14 residues. The germline V gene has CDR1 MGHRA and CDR2 YSYEKL.

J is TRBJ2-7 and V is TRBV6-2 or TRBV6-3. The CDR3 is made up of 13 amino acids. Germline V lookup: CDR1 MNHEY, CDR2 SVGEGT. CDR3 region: CASSYPGSYEQYF.

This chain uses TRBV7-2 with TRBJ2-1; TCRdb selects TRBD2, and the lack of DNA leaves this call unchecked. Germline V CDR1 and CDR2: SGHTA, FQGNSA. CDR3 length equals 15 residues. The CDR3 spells CASLGPSGGYNEQFF.

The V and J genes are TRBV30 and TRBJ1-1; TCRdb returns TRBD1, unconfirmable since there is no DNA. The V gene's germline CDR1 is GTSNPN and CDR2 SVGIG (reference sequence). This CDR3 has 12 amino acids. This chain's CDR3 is CAGDRGNTEAFF.

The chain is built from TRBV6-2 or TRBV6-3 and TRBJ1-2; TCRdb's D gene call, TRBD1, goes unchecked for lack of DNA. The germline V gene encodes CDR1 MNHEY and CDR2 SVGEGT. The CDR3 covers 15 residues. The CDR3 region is CASHPGAGIPYGYTF.

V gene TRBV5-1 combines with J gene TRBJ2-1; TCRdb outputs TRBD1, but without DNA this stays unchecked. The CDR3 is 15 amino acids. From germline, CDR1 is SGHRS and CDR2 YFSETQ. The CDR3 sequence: CASSLSTEGHNEQFF.

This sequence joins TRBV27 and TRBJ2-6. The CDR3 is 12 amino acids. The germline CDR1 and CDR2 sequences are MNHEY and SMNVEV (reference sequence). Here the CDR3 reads CATSSGANVLTF.

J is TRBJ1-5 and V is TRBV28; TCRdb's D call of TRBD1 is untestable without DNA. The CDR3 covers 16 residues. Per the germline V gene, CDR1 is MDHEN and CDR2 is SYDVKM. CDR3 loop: CASSLSDRGFNQPQHF. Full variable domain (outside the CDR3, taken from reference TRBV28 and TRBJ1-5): DVKVTQSSRYLVKRTGEKVFLECVQDMDHENMFWYRQDPGLGLRLIYFSYDVKMKEKGDIPEGYSVSREKKERFSLILESASTNQTSMYLCASSLSDRGFNQPQHFGDGTRLSIL.

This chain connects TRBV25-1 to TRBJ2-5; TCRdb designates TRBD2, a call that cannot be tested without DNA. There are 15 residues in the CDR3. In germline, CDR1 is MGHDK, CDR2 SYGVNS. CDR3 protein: CASSRPTGEQETQYF.

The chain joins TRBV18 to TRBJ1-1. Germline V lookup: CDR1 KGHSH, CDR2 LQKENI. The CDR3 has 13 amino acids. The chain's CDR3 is CASSPSLFTEAFF.

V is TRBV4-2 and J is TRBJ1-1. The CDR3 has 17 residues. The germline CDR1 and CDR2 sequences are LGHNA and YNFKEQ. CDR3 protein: CASSQDLGGRVNTEAFF.

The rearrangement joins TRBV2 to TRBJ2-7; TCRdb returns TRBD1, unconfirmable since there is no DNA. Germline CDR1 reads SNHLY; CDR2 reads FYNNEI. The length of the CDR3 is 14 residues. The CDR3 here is CASSGTDRGIEQYF.

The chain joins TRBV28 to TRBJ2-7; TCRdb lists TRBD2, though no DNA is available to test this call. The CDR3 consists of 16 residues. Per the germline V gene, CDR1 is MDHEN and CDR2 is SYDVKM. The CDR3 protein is CASSPFRTSGNGEQYF.

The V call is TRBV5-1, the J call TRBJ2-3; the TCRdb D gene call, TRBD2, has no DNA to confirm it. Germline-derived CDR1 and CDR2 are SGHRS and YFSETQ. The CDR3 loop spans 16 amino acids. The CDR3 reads CASSFGTSGKADTQYF.

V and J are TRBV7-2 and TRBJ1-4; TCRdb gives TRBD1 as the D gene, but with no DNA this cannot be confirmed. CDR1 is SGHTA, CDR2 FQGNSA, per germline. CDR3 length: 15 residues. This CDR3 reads CASSLTGTGSEKLFF.

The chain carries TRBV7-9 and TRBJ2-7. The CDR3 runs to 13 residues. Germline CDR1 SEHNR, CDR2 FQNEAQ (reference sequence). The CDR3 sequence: CASSLDVSYGQYF.

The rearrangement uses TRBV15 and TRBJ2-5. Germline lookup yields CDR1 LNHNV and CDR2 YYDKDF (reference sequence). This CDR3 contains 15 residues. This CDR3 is CATSRDLGDQETQYF.

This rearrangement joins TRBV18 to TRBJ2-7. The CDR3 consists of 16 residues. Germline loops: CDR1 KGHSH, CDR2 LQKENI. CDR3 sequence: CASSRSSAGAFYEQYF.

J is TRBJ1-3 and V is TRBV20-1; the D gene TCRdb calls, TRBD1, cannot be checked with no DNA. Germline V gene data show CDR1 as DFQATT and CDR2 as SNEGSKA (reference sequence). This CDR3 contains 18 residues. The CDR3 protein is CSARDAGFRVSSGNTIYF.